This T cell receptor beta chain was profiled in a study of shared clonotypes between healthy human individuals. TCRdb keeps only in-frame clones here, not all; method: immunoSEQ multiplex PCR. The repertoire holds 660,000 or so clones, with about 95% as singletons. The germline V and J ends were trimmed by 4 bases and 6 bases, with 20 bases remaining between them. This CDR3 has 16 residues. Germline V lookup: CDR1 SGHNT, CDR2 YYREEE (reference sequence). Naive-designated CD8 cells lacked CD45RO, were positively enriched for CCR7, and omitted terminally differentiated effector memory CD45RA+ cells. The sample was naive CD8+ T cells sorted from blood. The clonotype comes from a woman in her twenties or thirties in good health. The rearrangement joins TRBV5-4 to TRBJ2-1; no reliable D call. The chain's CDR3 is CASSRTEGLMGNEQFF. The DNA for the CDR3 is TGTGCCAGCAGCCGGACGGAAGGTTTGATGGGCAATGAGCAGTTCTTC. Full variable domain (outside the CDR3, taken from reference TRBV5-4 and TRBJ2-1): ETGVTQSPTHLIKTRGQQVTLRCSSQSGHNTVSWYQQALGQGPQFIFQYYREEENGRGNFPPRFSGLQFPNYSSELNVNALELDDSALYLCASSRTEGLMGNEQFFGPGTRLTVL.